Below, one T cell receptor beta chain is given with its context. Its antigen is undetermined. One end of the junction fails to match germline, which may point to a read error. The authors isolated at least 7 million PBMCs per sample. The sample originates from a study of blood T cells in healthy people across ages. Points from the study as a whole: It was held that diversity estimates obtained from one million T cells represented underestimates.

Primers used in a second PCR of roughly 6 to 11 cycles were a sample-barcoded 5' primer and a J-beta primer mix. MiXCR was run by TCRdb on the 5' RACE reads, yielding one entry per CDR3 protein. The table shows roughly 700,000 distinct CDR3 sequences, with just under 25% occurring only once. This CDR3 spans 13 amino acids. Germline V gives CDR1 SQVTM, CDR2 ANQGSEA. The same sample was also studied in work on T cells of mothers and their children. That study reports: The second PCR's M1S primer added sample barcodes and 2-4 random nucleotides. Clones that were microchimeric and persistent were not detected among T cells.

Sequenced material: blood. This chain connects TRBV29-1 to TRBJ1-3; the D is unclear. The TCR originated in a boy younger than 18 in good health. The CDR3 protein is CSVETDSGSTIYF. The CDR3 DNA reads as TGCAGCGTTGAAACCGACTCTGGAAGCACCATATATTTT.